The present TCR beta chain was sequenced within a study of T cell responses to AZD1222 COVID-19 vaccine (dated by TCRdb to about 2021). Regarding the complete study: AZD1222 recipients with second doses at about 4 weeks or about 12 weeks were pooled, because spike-specific TCR depth and breadth did not differ between schedules. A total of 233 trial participants underwent TCR sequencing, of whom 200 to 220 had received two doses of AZD1222 and around 26 had received two doses of the MenACWY control vaccine. Trial participants were enrolled by age into 18-55, 56-69 and 70-plus year subgroups, with approximately 160, 26 and 62 TCR-sequenced participants respectively.

On this clone: Its target antigen remains unknown. No base quality information exists; no much larger clone differs at one position.

Findings and caveats that apply to the study as a whole: Because no samples from the day 14 peak response were available, repertoires could be characterized only after the peak T cell response. Participants were mostly white British and included more females than males, and it was suggested by the authors that clonal diversity may have been underestimated. Nearly half of unique spike-specific TCRs reportedly recognized epitopes outside regions mutated in the B.1.351 and B.1.1.7 variants. After two AZD1222 doses, spike-specific TCR breadth and depth were significantly higher than at day 0 and than in MenACWY recipients. Vaccine-associated CD4 TCRs spanned the whole spike protein, with dominant responses in regions 160-218 and 743-854. In the small 56-69-year group, the increase in depth fell short of significance, most likely because of low power. Only a handful of AZD1222 recipients were SARS-CoV-2 seropositive at baseline, limiting conclusions about previously exposed vaccinees.

Based on the germline V gene, the CDR1 and CDR2 sequences are MNHEY and SVGAGI. Taken from cysteine to phenylalanine, the CDR3 has 14 residues. The CDR3 DNA has 42 bases and is translated from base 1. V lost 0 bases and J lost 3 bases; the stretch between them is 3 bases long. The CDR3 regions of human TCRbeta chains were analyzed by immunosequencing. In the authors' own workflow: TCRs in the repertoires were matched against a reference library of SARS-CoV-2-specific TCRs that had been generated with the MIRA antigen-specificity platform. Breadth was defined as the fraction of unique TCRs that were SARS-CoV-2-associated. Depth was defined as the fraction of total T cells that were SARS-CoV-2-associated. Using the MIRA data, each spike-specific TCR was mapped to the spike region that the TCR reacts to and placed in a CD4 or CD8 class. Log10-transformed breadth and depth values were compared by one-way ANOVA with Sidak's multiple comparisons tests. The source is immuneACCESS, and TCRdb retained only in-frame sequences with V and J called. Part of the clones is not carried over; for the studies checked, unresolved V genes explain less than half of this, and the remainder is unexplained. V and J calls and clone size are given by that table; D and trimming were obtained from the DNA. For this sample there are more than 100,000 clones; around 90% appear just once. Jointly, the top ten make up around 1.6% of the sample.

Reading the label with the study, this specimen's time point is: baseline before first vaccination. Vaccinee samples were obtained from the UK trials COV001 and COV002, which included a single-blind randomized controlled phase 2/3 trial of AZD1222 (ChAdOx1 nCoV-19) in healthy adults. Trial participant PBMC samples were collected at day 0 and day 28 after the second dose for TCRbeta chain sequencing. The V and J genes are TRBV6-5 and TRBJ1-6, with no confident D gene call. The sequencing used peripheral blood, collected on day 0 of AZD1222 vaccination. The sequence was collected from an adult in good health. CDR3 sequence: CASSYSDYNSPLHF. The bases read TGTGCCAGCAGTTACTCGGACTATAATTCACCCCTCCACTTT.